The rows below give T cell receptor beta chains drawn from one sample of a study of T cell responses to AZD1222 COVID-19 vaccine. TCRdb's table, derived via immunoSEQ multiplex PCR, lists solely in-frame clones and lacks some. The sample holds over 50,000 clones; around 82% are singletons and the top ten take 26%. The sequencing here drew on peripheral blood, taken 28 days after the second AZD1222 dose. The receptors were gathered from an adult who received the AZD1222 COVID-19 vaccine. CDR3s include the opening cysteine and the closing phenylalanine or tryptophan. The order of the fields is V gene, D gene, clone size, J gene, CDR3 protein, CDR3 DNA. The D gene is left open where the match is weak. Clone size is given for some rows only: seen once, a few or many times, or a class if the clone is expanded.

V gene: TRBV19
D gene: .
clone size: once
J gene: TRBJ1-4
CDR3 protein: CASRTNGPFENEKLFF
CDR3 DNA: TGTGCCAGTAGAACCAACGGTCCCTTCGAGAATGAAAAACTGTTTTTT

V gene: TRBV6-5
D gene: .
clone size: .
J gene: TRBJ2-7
CDR3 protein: CASSPRSVWEQYF
CDR3 DNA: TGTGCCAGCAGCCCACGGTCAGTTTGGGAGCAGTACTTC

V gene: TRBV12-3/TRBV12-4
D gene: TRBD1
clone size: many
J gene: TRBJ1-1
CDR3 protein: CASRIQGAGVAFF
CDR3 DNA: TGTGCCAGCAGGATTCAGGGGGCCGGGGTAGCTTTCTTT

V gene: TRBV9
D gene: TRBD2
clone size: .
J gene: TRBJ2-5
CDR3 protein: CASSVAGGPQTQYF
CDR3 DNA: TGTGCCAGCAGCGTAGCGGGAGGGCCCCAGACCCAGTACTTC

V gene: TRBV11-3
D gene: .
clone size: .
J gene: TRBJ2-2
CDR3 protein: CASSPTGLVTGELFF
CDR3 DNA: TGTGCCAGCAGCCCAACAGGGCTGGTCACCGGGGAGCTGTTTTTT

V gene: TRBV3-1/TRBV3-2
D gene: .
clone size: .
J gene: TRBJ2-2
CDR3 protein: CASSSLTETGELFF
CDR3 DNA: TGTGCCAGCAGCTCCTTGACAGAGACCGGGGAGCTGTTTTTT

V gene: TRBV27
D gene: .
clone size: .
J gene: TRBJ1-2
CDR3 protein: CASSFQGNYGYTF
CDR3 DNA: TGTGCCAGCAGTTTTCAGGGAAACTATGGCTACACCTTC

V gene: TRBV4-3
D gene: .
clone size: .
J gene: TRBJ1-5
CDR3 protein: CASSQDKGGSGQPQHF
CDR3 DNA: TGCGCCAGCAGCCAAGATAAAGGGGGTTCTGGACAGCCCCAGCATTTT

V gene: TRBV7-6
D gene: .
clone size: .
J gene: TRBJ2-2
CDR3 protein: CASSLVSDTGELFF
CDR3 DNA: TGTGCCAGCAGCCTGGTTTCGGACACCGGGGAGCTGTTTTTT

V gene: TRBV28
D gene: .
clone size: once
J gene: TRBJ1-2
CDR3 protein: CASSRAVPGRYYGYTF
CDR3 DNA: TGTGCCAGCAGCCGGGCCGTCCCAGGTCGATACTATGGCTACACCTTC

V gene: TRBV7-3
D gene: TRBD2
clone size: few
J gene: TRBJ2-3
CDR3 protein: CASSLGASGTDTQYF
CDR3 DNA: TGTGCCAGCAGCTTAGGGGCTAGCGGTACAGATACGCAGTATTTT

V gene: TRBV28
D gene: TRBD2
clone size: .
J gene: TRBJ2-5
CDR3 protein: CASSPGTSGSETQYF
CDR3 DNA: TGTGCCAGCAGTCCCGGGACTAGCGGGAGTGAGACCCAGTACTTC

V gene: TRBV7-3
D gene: TRBD2
clone size: .
J gene: TRBJ2-1
CDR3 protein: CASSLGAGVHNEQFF
CDR3 DNA: TGTGCCAGCAGCTTAGGTGCGGGAGTGCACAATGAGCAGTTCTTC

V gene: TRBV12-3/TRBV12-4
D gene: .
clone size: .
J gene: TRBJ1-1
CDR3 protein: CASSPGQIEAFF
CDR3 DNA: TGTGCCAGCAGCCCTGGACAGATTGAAGCTTTCTTT

V gene: TRBV27
D gene: .
clone size: .
J gene: TRBJ1-5
CDR3 protein: CASSLGGRGNQPQHF
CDR3 DNA: TGTGCCAGCAGTTTGGGAGGGAGGGGCAATCAGCCCCAGCATTTT

V gene: TRBV30
D gene: TRBD2
clone size: .
J gene: TRBJ2-7
CDR3 protein: CAWSIKRDYTYEQYF
CDR3 DNA: TGTGCCTGGAGTATTAAGCGGGATTATACCTACGAGCAGTACTTC

V gene: TRBV10-3
D gene: TRBD2
clone size: .
J gene: TRBJ2-3
CDR3 protein: CAISELAGERTQYF
CDR3 DNA: TGTGCCATCAGTGAACTAGCGGGAGAGCGTACGCAGTATTTT

V gene: TRBV19
D gene: TRBD1
clone size: .
J gene: TRBJ2-7
CDR3 protein: CASSRTGNSYEQYF
CDR3 DNA: TGTGCCAGTAGTCGGACAGGGAATTCCTACGAGCAGTACTTC